This T cell receptor beta chain was found in a study of T cell responses to AZD1222 COVID-19 vaccine. About this clone: Its antigen is unidentified.

Findings and caveats of the study: Spike-specific TCR depth and breadth grew after two AZD1222 doses. Among the donors, most were white British and more were female, and clonal diversity was possibly underestimated. Regions left unmutated in variants are reportedly the target of nearly half of spike-specific TCRs. Seropositive at baseline were only six or seven AZD1222 recipients.

The data were produced by immunoSEQ multiplex PCR, yet TCRdb's version contains in-frame clones alone and is incomplete. The profile shows tens of thousands of clones, about 91% of them singletons. CDR1 and CDR2 from the germline V gene are SQVTM and ANQGSEA. The CDR3 length is 14 residues. The germline V and J ends were trimmed by 4 bases and 1 base, with 10 bases remaining between them. The TCR was taken from an adult who received the MenACWY meningococcal vaccine as a control. The chain recombines TRBV29-1 with TRBJ2-2, with D unclear. The starting material was peripheral blood, obtained 28 days after the second dose of the MenACWY control vaccine. Written as DNA, the CDR3 is TGCAGCGTTGTAGGTCTGATGAACACCGGGGAGCTGTTTTTT. This sequence encodes CSVVGLMNTGELFF.